This TCR beta chain originates from a study of regulatory T cells in long-lasting Graves disease. Across the study: Graves' patients who were just diagnosed had used antithyroid drugs for under 3 months.

CDR3-region Arm-PCR and iRepertoire HTBI primers produced the TCR beta libraries. One entry per CDR3 protein results from TCRdb running MiXCR on the multiplex PCR reads. The table records 400,000 to 500,000 distinct CDR3 sequences, less than 20% of them present only once. Germline V gene data show CDR1 as MGHDK and CDR2 as SYGVNS. The ends lost 6 bases at V and 2 bases at J; junction bases unmatched: 13. The CDR3 length is 17 residues. The time point was: newly diagnosed GD, antithyroid drugs for less than 3 months. The TCR library was made from RNA that had been extracted from PBMCs in TRIzol. These sequences were also reported in another study, on T cells in Graves' hyperthyroidism and ophthalmopathy. That report adds: Hyperthyroidism of Graves' type that showed no ophthalmopathy progression within 18 months was stable. Exclusion criteria comprised uncontrolled infection, other autoimmune disease, pregnancy or lactation.

The sample in question was peripheral blood mononuclear cells (PBMCs), obtained at new diagnosis, from a patient treated with antithyroid drugs. This rearrangement joins TRBV25-1 to TRBJ1-1; TRBD1 matches at 9 bases. This sequence was found in a woman aged 25 to 39 with Graves disease. The CDR3: CASSPRDRASLNTEAFF. As DNA, the CDR3 is TGTGCCAGCAGCCCCCGGGACAGGGCCTCACTCAACACTGAAGCTTTCTTT.